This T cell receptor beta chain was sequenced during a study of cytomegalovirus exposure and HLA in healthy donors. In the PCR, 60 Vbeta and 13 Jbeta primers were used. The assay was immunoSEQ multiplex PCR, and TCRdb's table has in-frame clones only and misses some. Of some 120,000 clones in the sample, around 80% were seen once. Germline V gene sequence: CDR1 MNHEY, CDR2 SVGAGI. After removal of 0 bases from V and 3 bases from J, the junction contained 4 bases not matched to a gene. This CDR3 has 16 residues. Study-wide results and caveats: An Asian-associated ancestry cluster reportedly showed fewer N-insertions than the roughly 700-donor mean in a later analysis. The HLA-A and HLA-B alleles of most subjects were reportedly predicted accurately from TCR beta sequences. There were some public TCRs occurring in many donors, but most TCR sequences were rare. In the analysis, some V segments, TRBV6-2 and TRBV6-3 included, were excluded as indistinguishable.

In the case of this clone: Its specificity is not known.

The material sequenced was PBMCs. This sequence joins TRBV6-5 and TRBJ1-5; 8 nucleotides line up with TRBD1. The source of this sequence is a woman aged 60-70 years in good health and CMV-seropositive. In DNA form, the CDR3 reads TGTGCCAGCAGTTACTCGTACAGGGGGGACAATCAGCCCCAGCATTTT. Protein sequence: CASSYSYRGDNQPQHF.